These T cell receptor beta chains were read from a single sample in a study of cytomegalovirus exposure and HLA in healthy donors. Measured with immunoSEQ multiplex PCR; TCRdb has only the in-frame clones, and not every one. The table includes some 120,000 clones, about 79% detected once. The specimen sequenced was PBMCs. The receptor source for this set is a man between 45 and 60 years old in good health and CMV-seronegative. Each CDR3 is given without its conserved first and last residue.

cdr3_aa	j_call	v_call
ASSYSNRDNSPLH	TRBJ1-6	TRBV6-5
ASTPPGTGWRPQH	TRBJ1-5	TRBV19
ASSSGQGRQETQY	TRBJ2-5	TRBV6-5
ATSLGQGISYNEQF	TRBJ2-1	TRBV10-3
ASRTGQGNNGYT	TRBJ1-2	TRBV6-6
ASSGTGNNQPQH	TRBJ1-5	TRBV18
ASSRKGQGYNEQF	TRBJ2-1	TRBV5-4
ASSWTARGYT	TRBJ1-2	TRBV5-5
ASSLPGTRTNEKLF	TRBJ1-4	TRBV5-5
ASSPTGSAQGGGTNEKLF	TRBJ1-4	TRBV5-5
ASSLGSAGYSNQPQH	TRBJ1-5	TRBV7-9
ASRLANTEAF	TRBJ1-1	TRBV6-1
ASSLGGGGANTEAF	TRBJ1-1	TRBV5-1
ASSLSEGVTSEAF	TRBJ1-1	TRBV27
ASSPGQYYEQY	TRBJ2-7	TRBV5-1